This entry features one TCR beta chain sequence. This clone came up a few times. Its specific antigen is unknown. Base qualities are not at hand, and no much larger clone is one base apart. This sample was included in a study of beta chain features in type 1 diabetes (dated by TCRdb to 2017 to 2018). Background on the whole study: Mean age, gender distribution, total cell number and subset yield did not differ between patients and healthy donors. Whereas all 28 donors provided naive and central memory subsets, regulatory and stem cell-like memory subsets were isolated from just 8 patients and about 8 healthy donors. A total of 107,917,701 sorted cells were examined across all samples, and the number of cells per subset was strongly correlated with RNA yield. In the study, recently diagnosed type 1 diabetes patients and matched healthy donors were compared on the TCRB repertoires of their sorted circulating CD4+ T cell subsets. What the study reported, not specific to this receptor: Only small numbers of individuals were included in the HLA sub-analyses, which left unresolved whether HLA type had any influence on TCRB rearrangement. Patients with type 1 diabetes made fewer insertions and deleted more nucleotides at VDJ recombination sites, implying thymic rearrangement abnormalities. Because cDNA rather than genomic DNA was sequenced, highly expressing activated cells could have been over-represented, although no difference in activation and CD3 levels was found between groups. Type 1 diabetes patients showed a moderate but significant shortening of TCRB CDR3 length in all four CD4+ subsets. Shorter templates might be favored by PCR, yet because patient and control samples were amplified and corrected together, any such skew would affect both groups equally. Naive, central memory and regulatory TCRB repertoires appeared to be more similar among patients than among healthy donors.

The entire amount of isolated RNA was reverse transcribed using the High Capacity cDNA Reverse Transcription Kit, so the sequenced TCRB transcripts were expressed ones. Naive, central memory and regulatory T cell samples underwent deep immunoSEQ sequencing, averaging around 4 million total reads per sample. Sorted cells were lysed in RLT buffer, and RNA was extracted using DNase-treated RNeasy Micro or Mini kits according to cell number. To prevent cross-contamination, each cell subset was processed individually, whereas patient and healthy donor samples were processed jointly. The immunoSEQ multiplex PCR was used to amplify TCRB sequences from cDNA, generating 87-bp fragments that spanned the CDR3 region. Amplicons were sequenced on the Illumina HiSeq platform. The authors processed their data as follows. PCR bias was computationally corrected using synthetic template baselines, reads within Hamming distance 2 were collapsed, and singletons that could not be merged were discarded. Reads were aligned against IMGT so that V, D and J genes, CDR3 length and insertions or deletions at six rearrangement sites could be assigned. Within each subset, clonotype counts were normalized to the number of sorted cells before true diversity and Gini coefficients were calculated with the tcR R package. Repertoire sharing was quantified using the overlap coefficient calculated on TCRB nucleotide sequences. Out-of-frame TCRB sequences from naive cells were analyzed to stand in for the pre-selection repertoire. The table was pulled from immuneACCESS by TCRdb, which kept in-frame rearrangements only. Such tables lose some clones; where checked, under half of the loss comes from unresolved V genes, and the rest has no known cause. V and J calls and clone size are those listed in that table; D and trimming were worked out from the DNA. In all, the sample holds around 280,000 clones, and about 15% of those were seen once. Less than 0.02% of the sample is held by the ten biggest clonotypes.

Each donor gave one peripheral blood draw, averaging approximately 120 mL, which was collected into heparinised tubes. A BD FACSAria II was used to sort naive, central memory, regulatory and stem cell-like memory CD4+ T cells with a panel that included CD45RO, CCR7, CD25, CD127, CD95 and CD27. A purity above 95% was achieved for all sorted populations. PBMCs were isolated immediately by Lymphoprep density gradient centrifugation and stained directly without culture. To minimize batch effects, samples were stained and sorted in pairs, one healthy donor with one patient per experiment. Inclusive of the bounding cysteine and phenylalanine, the CDR3 is 14 residues long. Only the CDR3 region is kept as DNA, spanning 42 bases read in frame from base 1. As encoded in the germline V gene, CDR1 is MNHEY while CDR2 is SVGAGI. The junction carries 15 bases between V and J, which are trimmed by 7 bases and 4 bases respectively.

Sequenced material: naive CD4+ T cells from blood. The cell subset or site label on this specimen signifies: true naive CD4+ T cells. The chain is encoded by TRBV6-5 joined to TRBJ2-3; a tentative D call is TRBD2 (6 bases match). This clonotype was sampled from a man younger than 30 with type 1 diabetes. The DNA sequence is as follows: TGTGCCAGCAAGGGAGGAGGAGGGCCAGATACGCAGTATTTT. It translates as CASKGGGGPDTQYF.